Each of the 11 T cell receptor beta chains below was sequenced from the same sample in a study of T cells in Graves' hyperthyroidism and ophthalmopathy. The TCR beta CDR3 regions underwent amplification using RNA transcripts as the source. A set of HTBI primers served as the primers for a first-round RT-PCR of the TCR CDR3. In TCRdb, the multiplex PCR reads were re-called with MiXCR into one record per CDR3 protein. The sample lists hundreds of thousands of distinct CDR3 sequences, around 38% occurring once. The sample comprised blood. All receptors derive from a man aged 18 to 30 with Graves' hyperthyroidism.

The chain couples TRBV25-1 to TRBJ1-1, with a tentative D call TRBD1 (5 bases). The CDR3 sequence is 15 residues long. Between the trimmed V and J ends, which lost 2 bases and 1 base, there was a span of 11 bases. Germline CDR1 and CDR2: MGHDK and SYGVNS. The chain's CDR3 is CASSEVDRGNTEAFF. CDR3 bases: TGTGCCAGCAGTGAAGTCGACAGAGGGAACACTGAAGCTTTCTTT. The entire variable domain, with the rest obtained from reference TRBV25-1 and TRBJ1-1, is as follows: EADIYQTPRYLVIGTGKKITLECSQTMGHDKMYWYQQDPGMELHLIHYSYGVNSTEKGDLSSESTVSRIRTEHFPLTLESARPSHTSQYLCASSEVDRGNTEAFFGQGTRLTVV.

The chain combines TRBV19 with TRBJ2-1; D unclear. This CDR3 is built from 11 residues. CDR1 is LNHDA, CDR2 SQIVND, per germline (reference sequence). Trimming pared 5 bases from V and 14 bases from J, leaving 13 bases between. The DNA for the CDR3 is TGTGCCAGTAGTCTCCGTGATCAGGAGTTCTTC. This sequence encodes CASSLRDQEFF.

The chain has TRBV7-9 and TRBJ1-1; TRBD1 agrees at 7 bases. This CDR3 spans 15 amino acids. Per germline, CDR1 SEHNR and CDR2 FQNEAQ (reference sequence). The ends lost 5 bases at V and 4 bases at J; junction bases unmatched: 10. The CDR3 sequence: CASSQRDRPSTEAFF. CDR3 DNA sequence: TGTGCCAGCAGCCAGAGGGACAGACCGAGCACTGAAGCTTTCTTT. Drawing the rest from reference TRBV7-9 and TRBJ1-1, the complete variable domain is DTGVSQNPRHKITKRGQNVTFRCDPISEHNRLYWYRQTLGQGPEFLTYFQNEAQLEKSRLLSDRFSAERPKGSFSTLEIQRTEQGDSAMYLCASSQRDRPSTEAFFGQGTRLTVV.

This chain joins TRBV20-1 and TRBJ1-1; no clear D gene. In germline, CDR1 is DFQATT, CDR2 SNEGSKA (reference sequence). The CDR3 consists of 13 residues. The CDR3 loop is CRAPQKGNTEAFF. CDR3 coding DNA: TGCAGAGCCCCGCAAAAGGGAAACACTGAAGCTTTCTTT.

Only a few counts were recorded for this clonotype. The chain joins TRBV5-1 to TRBJ1-5; 9 positions agree with TRBD1. This CDR3 contains 15 residues. CDR1 and CDR2 from the germline V gene are SGHRS and YFSETQ. Trimming cost V 0 bases and J 6 bases; bases outside gene matches: 4. Here the CDR3 reads CASSLGTGEFQPQHF. The CDR3 DNA reads as TGCGCCAGCAGCTTGGGGACAGGGGAGTTTCAGCCCCAGCATTTT.

The chain has TRBV7-9 and TRBJ2-7; D might be TRBD2 (5 bases). The CDR3 loop spans 15 amino acids. Germline CDR1 reads SEHNR; CDR2 reads FQNEAQ (reference sequence). The V end was cut by 1 base, the J end by 6 bases, with 16 bases between. CDR3 region: CASSLVETLVLEQYF. The CDR3 DNA reads as TGTGCCAGCAGCTTAGTTGAGACACTAGTACTCGAGCAGTACTTC.

In its sample, this clonotype was seen a few times. This chain uses TRBV7-8 with TRBJ2-5; 9 positions match TRBD2. The CDR3 has 14 amino acids. In germline, CDR1 is SGHVS, CDR2 FQNEAQ. Trimming cost V 5 bases and J 5 bases; bases outside gene matches: 6. The CDR3, as DNA: TGTGCCAGCAGCCTCCAGCGGGAGGTGGAGACCCAGTACTTC. Amino acids: CASSLQREVETQYF.

The chain recombines TRBV2 with TRBJ1-1; maybe TRBD1 (6 bases). This CDR3 comprises 14 residues. Germline values: CDR1 SNHLY, CDR2 FYNNEI. V was trimmed by 7 bases and J by 7 bases, leaving 19 bases between them. As DNA, the CDR3 is TGTGCCAGCACCCTCGGGGGACAACCAAATGAAGCTTTCTTT. Translated: CASTLGGQPNEAFF.

In its sample, this clonotype was seen once. Since a much larger clone is just one base distant, this may be a read error. In nucleotides, the CDR3 is TGCGCCAGCAGTGGGGAACGTTCCCATCAGTACTTC. Protein product: CASSGERSHQYF. V is TRBV12-3 or TRBV12-4 and J is TRBJ2-7; D remains unclear. The CDR3 length is 12 residues.

This clonotype was counted a few times. This chain connects TRBV2 to TRBJ2-2; the D call may be TRBD1 or TRBD2 (5 bases each). V was trimmed by 7 bases and J by 1 base, leaving 22 bases between them. The CDR3 is 18 residues long. CDR1 and CDR2 from the germline V gene are SNHLY and FYNNEI. The DNA of the CDR3 is TGTGCCAGCATGAACTCGCGAGCCGGGGCAGAGAACACCGGGGAGCTGTTTTTT. This encodes CASMNSRAGAENTGELFF.

The V gene is TRBV7-9, the J gene TRBJ1-2; 8 positions match TRBD1. The CDR3 runs to 13 residues. Germline assignment: CDR1 SEHNR and CDR2 FQNEAQ (reference sequence). The V gene end was trimmed by 5 bases and the J gene end by 6 bases; junction bases not matched to a gene: 5. Here the CDR3 reads CASSPQGVNGYTF. The CDR3 nucleotides read TGTGCCAGCAGCCCACAGGGGGTCAATGGCTACACCTTC.